This T cell receptor beta chain emerged from a study of T cell responses to AZD1222 COVID-19 vaccine. Regarding the study as a whole: The donor group comprised mostly white British people and more females; the analysis possibly underestimated clonal diversity.

As to this clone: Its matching antigen is unknown.

Clones were sequenced by immunoSEQ multiplex PCR, and TCRdb holds only the in-frame ones, with some missing. The sample holds approximately 150,000 clones, about 92% seen once. Per germline, CDR1 SGHNT and CDR2 YYREEE (reference sequence). The CDR3 has 16 residues. V lost 2 bases to trimming and J lost 0 bases; unmatched junction nucleotides: 7. The rearrangement uses TRBV5-4 and TRBJ1-1; 7 nucleotides align to TRBD1. Sequencing was performed on peripheral blood, taken 28 days after the second AZD1222 dose. The receptor's source is an adult who received the AZD1222 COVID-19 vaccine. As DNA, the CDR3 is TGTGCCAGCAGCTTACTGACAGGGAAGATGAACACTGAAGCTTTCTTT. Translation: CASSLLTGKMNTEAFF.